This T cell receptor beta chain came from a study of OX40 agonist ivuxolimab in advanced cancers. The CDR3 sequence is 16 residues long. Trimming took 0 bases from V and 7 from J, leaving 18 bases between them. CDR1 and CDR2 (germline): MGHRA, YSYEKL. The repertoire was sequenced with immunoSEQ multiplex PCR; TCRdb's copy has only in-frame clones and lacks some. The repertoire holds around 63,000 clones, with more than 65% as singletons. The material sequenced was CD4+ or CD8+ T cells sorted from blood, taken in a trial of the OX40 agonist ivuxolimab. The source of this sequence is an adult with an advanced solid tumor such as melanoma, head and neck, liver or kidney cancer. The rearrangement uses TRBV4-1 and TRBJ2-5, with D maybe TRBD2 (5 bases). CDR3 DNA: TGCGCCAGCAGCCAAGATGGGGTTCGGTGGAGCGGGACCCAGTACTTC. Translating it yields CASSQDGVRWSGTQYF.